This T cell receptor beta chain is drawn from a study of T cells of healthy individuals (dated 2018 in TCRdb). Library method: 5' RACE. Instrument used: Illumina MiSeq. TCRdb applied fastp at Q25 and MiXCR to the public reads, then kept only in-frame beta chains. Duplicate CDR3 protein sequences are folded into a single record with the most common DNA and genes. This sample gives around 63,000 distinct CDR3 sequences in total; around 15% of them show up just once. 4% to 5% of the sample belongs to the ten largest clones. The germline V gene specifies SGHDT as CDR1 and YYEEEE as CDR2. Trimming costs V 4 bases and J 2 bases, and their ends lie 13 bases apart. The CDR3 starts with the cysteine, ends with the phenylalanine, and has 14 residues. The sequence is cut down to CDR3 DNA, 42 bases in frame from base 1. Turning to this clonotype: Its target antigen remains unknown. There are no base qualities to consult, and no much larger clone falls within one base.

This chain joins TRBV5-6 to TRBJ2-7; no D gene is confidently identified. This TCR was recovered from a human donor in good health. The CDR3 protein: CASSAAGPPYEQYF. The DNA is TGTGCCAGCAGCGCCGCCGGGCCACCCTACGAGCAGTACTTC.